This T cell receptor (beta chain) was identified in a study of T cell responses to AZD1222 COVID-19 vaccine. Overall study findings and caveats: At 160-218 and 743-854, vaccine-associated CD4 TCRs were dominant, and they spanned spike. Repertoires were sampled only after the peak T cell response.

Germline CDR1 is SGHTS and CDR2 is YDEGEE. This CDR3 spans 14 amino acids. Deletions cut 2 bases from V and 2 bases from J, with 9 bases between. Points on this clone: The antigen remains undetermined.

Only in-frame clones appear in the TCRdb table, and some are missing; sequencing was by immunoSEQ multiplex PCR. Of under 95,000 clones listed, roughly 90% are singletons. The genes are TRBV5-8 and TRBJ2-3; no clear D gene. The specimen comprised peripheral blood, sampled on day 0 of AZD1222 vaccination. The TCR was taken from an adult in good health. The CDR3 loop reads CASSFWRNTDTQYF. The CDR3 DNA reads TGTGCCAGCAGCTTTTGGAGAAACACAGATACGCAGTATTTT. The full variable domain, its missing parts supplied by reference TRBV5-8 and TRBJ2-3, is EAGVTQSPTHLIKTRGQQATLRCSPISGHTSVYWYQQALGLGLQFLLWYDEGEERNRGNFPPRFSGRQFPNYSSELNVNALELEDSALYLCASSFWRNTDTQYFGPGTRLTVL.